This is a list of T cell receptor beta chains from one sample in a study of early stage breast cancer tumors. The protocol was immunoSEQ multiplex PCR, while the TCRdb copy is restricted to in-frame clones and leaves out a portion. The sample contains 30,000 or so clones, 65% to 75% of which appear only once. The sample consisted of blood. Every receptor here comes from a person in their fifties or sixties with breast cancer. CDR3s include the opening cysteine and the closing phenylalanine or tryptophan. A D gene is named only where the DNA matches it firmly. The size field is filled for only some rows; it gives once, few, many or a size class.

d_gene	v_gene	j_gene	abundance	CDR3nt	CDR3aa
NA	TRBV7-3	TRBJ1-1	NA	TGTGCCAGCAGCTTAGGGAACAGCCTGAACACTGAAGCTTTCTTT	CASSLGNSLNTEAFF
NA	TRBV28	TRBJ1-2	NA	TGTGCCAGCAGTCCCCCCCGCCCGGGCCGGGGCTACACCTTC	CASSPPRPGRGYTF
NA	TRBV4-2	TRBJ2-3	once	TGTGCCAGCAGCCGTGGGGGGTCTACACTATACACAGATACGCAGTATTTT	CASSRGGSTLYTDTQYF
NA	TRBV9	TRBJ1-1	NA	TGTGCCAGCAGCGTAGGGAGCCAGAAGAACACTGAAGCTTTCTTT	CASSVGSQKNTEAFF
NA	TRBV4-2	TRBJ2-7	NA	TGTGCCAGCAGCCCTAGGGCAACCTTGTACGAGCAGTACTTC	CASSPRATLYEQYF
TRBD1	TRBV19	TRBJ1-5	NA	TGTGCCAGTAGTATAGATCAGGGGGGATGGAGCAATCAGCCCCAGCATTTT	CASSIDQGGWSNQPQHF
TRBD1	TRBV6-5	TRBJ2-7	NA	TGTGCCAGCAGTTACTCGGCGACAGGGGCCTACGAGCAGTACTTC	CASSYSATGAYEQYF
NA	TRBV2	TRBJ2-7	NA	TGTGCCAGCAGCCAGACCCCCGTGCAGGGCGAGCAGTACTTC	CASSQTPVQGEQYF
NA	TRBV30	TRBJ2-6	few	TGTGCCTGGAACGCCGGGAAGCCAACCTCTGGGGCCAACGTCCTGACTTTC	CAWNAGKPTSGANVLTF
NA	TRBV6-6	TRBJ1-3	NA	TGTGCCAGCAGTTTGGACGTAGGGAGCTCTGGAAACACCATATATTTT	CASSLDVGSSGNTIYF
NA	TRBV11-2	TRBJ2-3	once	TGTGCCAGCAGCACGGACAGTAGGGTCACGTATTTT	CASSTDSRVTYF
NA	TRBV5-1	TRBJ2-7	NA	TGCGCCAGCAGTCCGGAGTCGCACGTCACCTACGAGCAGTACTTC	CASSPESHVTYEQYF
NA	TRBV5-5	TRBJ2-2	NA	TGTGCCAGCAGCACCCCGTACGTGGGGCTCACGAACACCGGGGAGCTGTTTTTT	CASSTPYVGLTNTGELFF
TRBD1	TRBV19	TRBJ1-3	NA	TGTGCCAGTAGTACGGACAGGGTTGGAAACACCATATATTTT	CASSTDRVGNTIYF
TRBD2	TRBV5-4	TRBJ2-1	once	TGTGCCAGCAGCTCCGTTCCGCTAGCGGGAGGTGACAATGAGCAGTTCTTC	CASSSVPLAGGDNEQFF
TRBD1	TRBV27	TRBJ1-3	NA	TGTGCCAGCAGGTCTGGACAGGGACAAAGCCTCTCTGGAAACACCATATATTTT	CASRSGQGQSLSGNTIYF
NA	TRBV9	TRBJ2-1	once	TGTGCCAGCAGCGTAGCAAGCAATGAGCAGTTCTTC	CASSVASNEQFF
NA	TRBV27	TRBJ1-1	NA	TGTGCCAGCAAGAGGGGGACTGAAGCTTTCTTT	CASKRGTEAFF
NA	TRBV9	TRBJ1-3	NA	TGTGCCAGCAGCTCTCTGGGGGCTGGGGGAAACACCATATATTTT	CASSSLGAGGNTIYF
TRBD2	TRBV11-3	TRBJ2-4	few	TGTGCCAGCAGCCCGCCGGGGGGGGTTCAGTACTTC	CASSPPGGVQYF
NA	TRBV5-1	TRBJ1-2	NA	TGCGCCAGCAGCTTCGCAGCTAACTATGGCTACACCTTC	CASSFAANYGYTF
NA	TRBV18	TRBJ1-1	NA	TGTGCCAGCTCACCGCAAACCAAGGATAGGTACGCTTTCTTT	CASSPQTKDRYAFF